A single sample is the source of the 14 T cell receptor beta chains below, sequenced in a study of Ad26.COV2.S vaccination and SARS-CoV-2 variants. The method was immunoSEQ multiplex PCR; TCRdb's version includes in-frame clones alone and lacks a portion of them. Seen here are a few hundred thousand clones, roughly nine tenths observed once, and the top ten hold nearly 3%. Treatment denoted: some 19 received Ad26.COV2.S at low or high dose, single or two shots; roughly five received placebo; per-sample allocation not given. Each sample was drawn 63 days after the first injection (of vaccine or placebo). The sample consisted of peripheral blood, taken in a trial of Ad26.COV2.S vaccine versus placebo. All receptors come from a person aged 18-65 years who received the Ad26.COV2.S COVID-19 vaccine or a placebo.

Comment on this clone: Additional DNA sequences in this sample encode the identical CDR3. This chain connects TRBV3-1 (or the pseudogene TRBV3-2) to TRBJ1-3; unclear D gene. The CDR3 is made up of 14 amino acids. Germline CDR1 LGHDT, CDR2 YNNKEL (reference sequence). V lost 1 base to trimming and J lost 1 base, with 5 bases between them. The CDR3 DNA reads TGTGCCAGCAGCCAAGGAGGGTCTGGAAACACCATATATTTT. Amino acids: CASSQGGSGNTIYF.

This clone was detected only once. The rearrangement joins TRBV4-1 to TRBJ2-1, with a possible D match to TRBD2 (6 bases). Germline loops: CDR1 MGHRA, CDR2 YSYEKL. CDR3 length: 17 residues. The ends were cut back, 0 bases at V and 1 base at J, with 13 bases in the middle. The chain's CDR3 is CASSQDPRGMSYNEQFF. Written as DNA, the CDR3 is TGCGCCAGCAGCCAAGATCCGCGGGGCATGTCCTACAATGAGCAGTTCTTC.

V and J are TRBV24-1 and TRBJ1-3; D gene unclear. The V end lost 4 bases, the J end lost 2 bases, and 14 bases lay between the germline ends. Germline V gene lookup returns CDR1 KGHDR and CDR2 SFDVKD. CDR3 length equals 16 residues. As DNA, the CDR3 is TGTGCCACCAGTGAACACCAGGTTCAGGCTGGAAACACCATATATTTT. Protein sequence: CATSEHQVQAGNTIYF.

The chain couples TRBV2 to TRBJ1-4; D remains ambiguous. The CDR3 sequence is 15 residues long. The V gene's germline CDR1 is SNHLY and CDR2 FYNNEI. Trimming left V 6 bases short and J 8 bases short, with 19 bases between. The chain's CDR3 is CASSVRVPLNEKLFF. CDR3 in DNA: TGTGCCAGCAGCGTTCGGGTACCACTCAACGAAAAACTGTTTTTT.

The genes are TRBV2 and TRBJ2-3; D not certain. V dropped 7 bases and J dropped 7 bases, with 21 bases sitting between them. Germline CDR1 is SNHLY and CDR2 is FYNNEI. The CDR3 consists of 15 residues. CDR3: CASIERTAGRHTQYF. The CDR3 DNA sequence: TGTGCCAGCATAGAAAGGACCGCAGGAAGACATACGCAGTATTTT.

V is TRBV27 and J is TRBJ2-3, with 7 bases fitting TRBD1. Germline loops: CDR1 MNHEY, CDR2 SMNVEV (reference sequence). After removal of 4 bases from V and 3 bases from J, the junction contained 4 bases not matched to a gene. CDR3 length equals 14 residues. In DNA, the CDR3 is TGTGCCAGCAGTTCCACAGGGGCGACAGATACGCAGTATTTT. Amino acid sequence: CASSSTGATDTQYF.

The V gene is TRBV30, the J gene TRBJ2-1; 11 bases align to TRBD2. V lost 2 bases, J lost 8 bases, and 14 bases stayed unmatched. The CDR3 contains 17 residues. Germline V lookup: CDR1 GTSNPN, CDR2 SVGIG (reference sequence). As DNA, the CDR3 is TGTGCCTGGAGTAATGAACGAACTAGCGGGAGCAGGGATGAGCAGTTCTTC. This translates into CAWSNERTSGSRDEQFF.

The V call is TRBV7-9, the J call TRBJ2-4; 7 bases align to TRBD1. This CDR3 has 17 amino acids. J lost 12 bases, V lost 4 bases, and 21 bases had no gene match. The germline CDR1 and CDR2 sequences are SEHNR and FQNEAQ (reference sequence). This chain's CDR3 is CASSSSTVQGPSVGQYF. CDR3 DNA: TGTGCCAGCAGCTCGTCGACCGTACAGGGGCCAAGTGTCGGTCAGTACTTC.

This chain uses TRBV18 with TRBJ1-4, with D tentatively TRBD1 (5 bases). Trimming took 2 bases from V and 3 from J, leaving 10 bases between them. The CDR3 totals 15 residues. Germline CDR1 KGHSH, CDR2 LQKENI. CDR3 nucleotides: TGTGCCAGCTCACCAGGGAGGGGAGCTAATGAAAAACTGTTTTTT. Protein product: CASSPGRGANEKLFF.

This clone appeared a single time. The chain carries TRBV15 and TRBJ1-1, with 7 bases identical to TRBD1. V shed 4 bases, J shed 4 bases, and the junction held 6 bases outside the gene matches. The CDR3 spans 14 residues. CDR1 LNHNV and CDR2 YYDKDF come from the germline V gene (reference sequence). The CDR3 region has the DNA TGTGCCACCAGCAAAGGGGGACAGTCCACTGAAGCTTTCTTT. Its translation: CATSKGGQSTEAFF.

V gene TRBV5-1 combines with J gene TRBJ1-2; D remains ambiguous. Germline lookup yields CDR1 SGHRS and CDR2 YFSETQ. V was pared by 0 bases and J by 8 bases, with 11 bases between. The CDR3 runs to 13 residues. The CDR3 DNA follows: TGCGCCAGCAGCTTGGCGCGGGGAAGCGGCTACACCTTC. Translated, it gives CASSLARGSGYTF.

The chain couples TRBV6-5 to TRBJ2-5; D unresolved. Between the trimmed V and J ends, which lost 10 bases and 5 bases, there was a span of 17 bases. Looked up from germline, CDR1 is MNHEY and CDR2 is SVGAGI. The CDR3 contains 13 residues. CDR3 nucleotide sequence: TGTGCCACCCAGCCGGGTTCCCACGAGACCCAGTACTTC. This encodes CATQPGSHETQYF.

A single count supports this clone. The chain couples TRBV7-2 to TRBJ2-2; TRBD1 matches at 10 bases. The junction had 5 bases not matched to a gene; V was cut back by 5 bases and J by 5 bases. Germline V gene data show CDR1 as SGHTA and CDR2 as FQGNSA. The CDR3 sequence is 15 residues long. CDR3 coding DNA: TGTGCCAGCAGCAGGTGGACAGGGGGAACCGGGGAGCTGTTTTTT. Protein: CASSRWTGGTGELFF.

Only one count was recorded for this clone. Here the CDR3 reads CATSDRGTEAFF. DNA of the CDR3: TGTGCCACCAGTGACAGAGGCACTGAAGCTTTCTTT. V usage is TRBV24-1 and J usage is TRBJ1-1; D ambiguous. Germline values: CDR1 KGHDR, CDR2 SFDVKD. Trimming pared 4 bases from V and 4 bases from J, leaving 6 bases between. The CDR3 runs 12 residues.